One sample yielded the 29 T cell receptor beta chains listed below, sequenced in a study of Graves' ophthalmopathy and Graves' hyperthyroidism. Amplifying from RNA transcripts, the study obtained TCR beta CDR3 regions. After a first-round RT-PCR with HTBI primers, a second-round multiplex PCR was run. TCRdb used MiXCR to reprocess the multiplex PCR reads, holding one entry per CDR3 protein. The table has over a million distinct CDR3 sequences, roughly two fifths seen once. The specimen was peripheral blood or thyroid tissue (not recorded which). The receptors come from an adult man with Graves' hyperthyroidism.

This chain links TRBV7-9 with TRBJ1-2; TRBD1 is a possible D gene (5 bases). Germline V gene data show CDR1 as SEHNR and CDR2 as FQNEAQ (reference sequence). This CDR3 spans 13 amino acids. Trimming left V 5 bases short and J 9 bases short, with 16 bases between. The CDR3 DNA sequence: TGTGCCAGCAGCCCCGAACTAGCGGGGCGCTACACCTTC. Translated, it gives CASSPELAGRYTF.

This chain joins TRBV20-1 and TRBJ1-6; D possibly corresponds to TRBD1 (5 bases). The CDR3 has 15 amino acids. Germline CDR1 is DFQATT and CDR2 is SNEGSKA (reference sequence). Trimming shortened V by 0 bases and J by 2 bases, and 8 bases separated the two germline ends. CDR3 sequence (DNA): TGCAGTGCTAGAGACCGGGGCGCCTATAATTCACCCCTCCACTTT. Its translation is CSARDRGAYNSPLHF.

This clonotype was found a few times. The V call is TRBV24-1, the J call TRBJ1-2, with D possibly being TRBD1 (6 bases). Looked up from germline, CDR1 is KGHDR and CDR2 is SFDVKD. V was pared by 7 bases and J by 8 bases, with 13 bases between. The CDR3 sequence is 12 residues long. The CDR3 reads CATSAGGNGYTF. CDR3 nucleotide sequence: TGTGCCACCAGCGCCGGGGGCAACGGCTACACCTTC.

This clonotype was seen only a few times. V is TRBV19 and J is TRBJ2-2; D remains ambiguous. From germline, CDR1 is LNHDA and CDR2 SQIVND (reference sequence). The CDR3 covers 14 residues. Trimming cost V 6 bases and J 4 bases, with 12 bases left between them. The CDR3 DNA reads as TGTGCCAGTAGCCCGTATTTGCCCACCGGGGAGCTGTTTTTT. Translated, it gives CASSPYLPTGELFF.

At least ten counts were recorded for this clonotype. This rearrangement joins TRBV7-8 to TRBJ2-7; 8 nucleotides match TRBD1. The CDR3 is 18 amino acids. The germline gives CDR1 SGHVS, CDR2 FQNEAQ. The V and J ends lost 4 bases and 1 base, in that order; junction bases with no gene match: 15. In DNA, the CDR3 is TGTGCCAGCAGCTACCGACCCCCGTTCCAGGGGGCGTCCTACGAGCAGTACTTC. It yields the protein CASSYRPPFQGASYEQYF.

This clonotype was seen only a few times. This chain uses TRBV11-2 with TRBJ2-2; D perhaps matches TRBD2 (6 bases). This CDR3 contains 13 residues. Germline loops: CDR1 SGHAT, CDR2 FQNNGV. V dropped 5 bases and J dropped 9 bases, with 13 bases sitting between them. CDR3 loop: CASSRLGVRELFF. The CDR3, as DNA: TGTGCCAGCAGCCGACTAGGGGTCCGGGAGCTGTTTTTT.

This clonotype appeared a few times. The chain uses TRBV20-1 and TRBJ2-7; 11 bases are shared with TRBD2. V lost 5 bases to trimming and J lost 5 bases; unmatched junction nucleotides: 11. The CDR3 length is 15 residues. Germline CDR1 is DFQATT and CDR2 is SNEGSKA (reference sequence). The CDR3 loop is CSARARIAGGHEQYF. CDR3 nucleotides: TGCAGTGCTCGAGCCCGAATAGCGGGGGGGCACGAGCAGTACTTC.

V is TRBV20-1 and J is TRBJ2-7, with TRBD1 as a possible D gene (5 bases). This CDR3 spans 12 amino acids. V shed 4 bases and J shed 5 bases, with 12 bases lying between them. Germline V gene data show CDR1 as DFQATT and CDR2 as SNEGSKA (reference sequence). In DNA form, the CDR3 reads TGCAGTGCTACAGGGATAGTCGACGAGCAGTACTTC. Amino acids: CSATGIVDEQYF.

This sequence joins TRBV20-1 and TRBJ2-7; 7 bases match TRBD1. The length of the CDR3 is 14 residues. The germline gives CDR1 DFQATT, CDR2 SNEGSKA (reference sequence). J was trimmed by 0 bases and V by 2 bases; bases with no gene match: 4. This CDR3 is CSARRQGYSYEQYF. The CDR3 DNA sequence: TGCAGTGCTAGAAGACAGGGCTACTCCTACGAGCAGTACTTC.

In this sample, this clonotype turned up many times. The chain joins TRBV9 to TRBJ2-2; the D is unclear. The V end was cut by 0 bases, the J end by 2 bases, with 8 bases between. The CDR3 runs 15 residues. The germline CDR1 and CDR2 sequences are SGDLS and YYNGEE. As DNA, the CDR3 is TGTGCCAGCAGCGTAGTGCCGGAAAACACCGGGGAGCTGTTTTTT. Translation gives CASSVVPENTGELFF.

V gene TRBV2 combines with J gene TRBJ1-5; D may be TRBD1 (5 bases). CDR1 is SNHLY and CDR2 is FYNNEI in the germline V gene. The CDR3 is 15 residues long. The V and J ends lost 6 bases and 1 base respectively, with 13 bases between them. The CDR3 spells CASSRSRDSNQPQHF. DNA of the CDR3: TGTGCCAGCAGCAGGTCCCGGGACAGCAATCAGCCCCAGCATTTT.

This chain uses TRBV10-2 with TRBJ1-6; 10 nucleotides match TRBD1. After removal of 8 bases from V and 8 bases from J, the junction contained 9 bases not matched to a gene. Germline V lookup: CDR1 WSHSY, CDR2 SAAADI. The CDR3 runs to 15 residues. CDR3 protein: CASAATGGAYSPLHF. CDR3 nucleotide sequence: TGCGCCAGCGCCGCGACAGGGGGCGCGTATTCACCCCTCCACTTT.

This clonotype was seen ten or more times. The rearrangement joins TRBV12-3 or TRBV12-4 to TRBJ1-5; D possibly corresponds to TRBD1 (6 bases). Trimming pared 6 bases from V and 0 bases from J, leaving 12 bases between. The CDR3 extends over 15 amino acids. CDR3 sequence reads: CASSLGGHSNQPQHF. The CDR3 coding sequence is TGTGCCAGCAGCTTGGGGGGACATAGCAATCAGCCCCAGCATTTT.

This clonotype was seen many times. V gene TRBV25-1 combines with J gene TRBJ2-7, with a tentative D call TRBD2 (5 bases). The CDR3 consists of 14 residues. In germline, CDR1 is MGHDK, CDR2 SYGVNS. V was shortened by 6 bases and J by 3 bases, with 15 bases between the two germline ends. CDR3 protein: CASRQGLEGYEQYF. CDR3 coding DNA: TGTGCCAGCAGGCAAGGCCTCGAGGGCTACGAGCAGTACTTC.

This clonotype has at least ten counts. The CDR3 is CASSKDRGYEQYF. Here the CDR3 DNA reads TGTGCCAGCAGCAAGGACAGGGGCTACGAGCAGTACTTC. The chain carries TRBV7-6 and TRBJ2-7, with 9 bases aligning to TRBD1. V gave up 5 bases and J gave up 3 bases; unmatched junction bases: 2. CDR1 is SGHVS and CDR2 is FNYEAQ in the germline V gene. This CDR3 has 13 amino acids.

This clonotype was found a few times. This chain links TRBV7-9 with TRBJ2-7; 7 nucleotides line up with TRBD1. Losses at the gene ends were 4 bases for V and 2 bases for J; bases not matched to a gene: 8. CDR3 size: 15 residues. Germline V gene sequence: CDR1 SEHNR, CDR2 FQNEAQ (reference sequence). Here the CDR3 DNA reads TGTGCCAGCAGCTCCGACTTAGGGGGCCCCTACGAGCAGTACTTC. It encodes CASSSDLGGPYEQYF.

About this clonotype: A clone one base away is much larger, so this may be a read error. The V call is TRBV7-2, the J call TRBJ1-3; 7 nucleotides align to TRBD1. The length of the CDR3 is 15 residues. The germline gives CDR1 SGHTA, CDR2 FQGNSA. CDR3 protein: CASSRDSNSGNTTYF. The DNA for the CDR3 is TGTGCCAGCAGCAGGGACAGTAACTCTGGAAACACCACATATTTT.

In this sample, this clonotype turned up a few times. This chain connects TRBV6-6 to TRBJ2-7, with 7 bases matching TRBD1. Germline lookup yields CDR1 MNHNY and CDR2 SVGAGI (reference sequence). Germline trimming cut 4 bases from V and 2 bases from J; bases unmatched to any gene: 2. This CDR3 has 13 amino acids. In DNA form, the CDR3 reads TGTGCCAGCAGTTGGGACAGCACCTACGAGCAGTACTTC. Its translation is CASSWDSTYEQYF.

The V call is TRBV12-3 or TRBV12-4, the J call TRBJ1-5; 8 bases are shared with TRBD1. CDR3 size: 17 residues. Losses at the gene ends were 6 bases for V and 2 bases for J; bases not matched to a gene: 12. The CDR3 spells CASSRNRGNLGNQPQHF. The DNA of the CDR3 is TGTGCCAGCAGCCGGAACAGGGGGAATTTGGGCAATCAGCCCCAGCATTTT.

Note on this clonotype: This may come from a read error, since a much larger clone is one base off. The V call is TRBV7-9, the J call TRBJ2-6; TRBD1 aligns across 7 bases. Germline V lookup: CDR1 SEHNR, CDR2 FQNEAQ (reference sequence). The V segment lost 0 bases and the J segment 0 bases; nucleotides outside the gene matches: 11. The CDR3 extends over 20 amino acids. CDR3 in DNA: TGTGCCAGCAGCTTAGCGCCAGTCAGGGGGTTCCCCTCTGGGGCCAACGTCCTGACTTTC. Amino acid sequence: CASSLAPVRGFPSGANVLTF.

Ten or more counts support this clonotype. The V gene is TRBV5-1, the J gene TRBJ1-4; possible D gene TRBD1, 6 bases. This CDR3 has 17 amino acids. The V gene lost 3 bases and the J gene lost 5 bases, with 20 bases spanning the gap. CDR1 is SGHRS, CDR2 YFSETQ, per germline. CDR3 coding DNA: TGCGCCAGCAGCTCAGGGACAACCACCTTAGGGAATGAAAAACTGTTTTTT. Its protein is CASSSGTTTLGNEKLFF.

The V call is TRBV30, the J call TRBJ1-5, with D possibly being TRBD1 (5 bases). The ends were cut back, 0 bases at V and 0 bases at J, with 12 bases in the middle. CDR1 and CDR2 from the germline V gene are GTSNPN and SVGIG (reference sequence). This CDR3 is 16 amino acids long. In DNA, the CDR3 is TGTGCCTGGAGTGTAGGGGTCAGCTATAGCAATCAGCCCCAGCATTTT. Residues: CAWSVGVSYSNQPQHF.

In DNA form, the CDR3 reads TGTGCCAGCAGCCAAGATCTCGTCTCCGAGCAGTACTTC. It codes for CASSQDLVSEQYF. V is TRBV11-2 and J is TRBJ2-7; D not resolved. Germline CDR1 SGHAT, CDR2 FQNNGV. The V and J ends lost 5 bases and 6 bases respectively, with 14 bases between them. This CDR3 region has 13 residues.

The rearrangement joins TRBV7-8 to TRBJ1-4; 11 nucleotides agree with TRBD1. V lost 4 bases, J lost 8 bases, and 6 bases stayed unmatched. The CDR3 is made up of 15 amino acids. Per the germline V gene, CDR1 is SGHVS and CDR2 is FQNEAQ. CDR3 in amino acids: CASSSGQGAWEKLFF. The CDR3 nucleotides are TGTGCCAGCAGCTCCGGACAGGGGGCATGGGAAAAACTGTTTTTT. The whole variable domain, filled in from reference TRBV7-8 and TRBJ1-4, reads GAGVSQSPRYKVAKRGQDVALRCDPISGHVSLFWYQQALGQGPEFLTYFQNEAQLDKSGLPSDRFFAERPEGSVSTLKIQRTQQEDSAVYLCASSSGQGAWEKLFFGSGTQLSVL.

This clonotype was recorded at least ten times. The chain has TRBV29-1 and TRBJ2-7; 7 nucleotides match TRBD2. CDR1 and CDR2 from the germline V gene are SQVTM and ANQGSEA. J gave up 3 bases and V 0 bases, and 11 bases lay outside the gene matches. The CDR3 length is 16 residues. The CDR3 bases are TGCAGCGTTGAAGACTTGGGGGGGGACTCCAACTACGAGCAGTACTTC. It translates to CSVEDLGGDSNYEQYF.

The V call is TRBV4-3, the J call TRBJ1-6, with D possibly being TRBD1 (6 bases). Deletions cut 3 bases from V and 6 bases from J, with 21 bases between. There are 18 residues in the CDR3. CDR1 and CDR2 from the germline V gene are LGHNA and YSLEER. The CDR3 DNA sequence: TGCGCCAGCAGCCAGGGACTTCGGGGGGCCGACGGTAATTCACCCCTCCACTTT. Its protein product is CASSQGLRGADGNSPLHF.

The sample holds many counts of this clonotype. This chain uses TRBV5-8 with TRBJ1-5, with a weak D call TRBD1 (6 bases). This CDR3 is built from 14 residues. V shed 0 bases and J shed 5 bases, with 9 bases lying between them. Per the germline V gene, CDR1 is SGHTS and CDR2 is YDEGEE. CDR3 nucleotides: TGTGCCAGCAGCTTGGACGGGGGCTATCAGCCCCAGCATTTT. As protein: CASSLDGGYQPQHF.

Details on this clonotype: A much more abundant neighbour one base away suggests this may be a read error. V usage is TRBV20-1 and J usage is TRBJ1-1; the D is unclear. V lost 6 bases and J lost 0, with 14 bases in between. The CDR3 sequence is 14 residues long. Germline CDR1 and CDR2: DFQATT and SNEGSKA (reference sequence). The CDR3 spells CSAEATTLNTEAFF. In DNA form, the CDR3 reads TGCAGTGCCGAGGCTACCACCCTGAACACTGAAGCTTTCTTT.

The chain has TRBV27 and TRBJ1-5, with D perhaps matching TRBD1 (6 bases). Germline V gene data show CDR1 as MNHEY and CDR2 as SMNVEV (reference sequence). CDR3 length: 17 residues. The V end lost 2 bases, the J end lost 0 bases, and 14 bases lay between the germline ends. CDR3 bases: TGTGCCAGCAGTTTAAGGGGGGCACCGTATAGCAATCAGCCCCAGCATTTT. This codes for CASSLRGAPYSNQPQHF.